A selection of T cell receptor beta chains follows, all from one sample in a study of blood T cell repertoires in COVID-19. The method was immunoSEQ multiplex PCR; TCRdb's version includes in-frame clones alone and lacks a portion of them. The sample includes about 130,000 clones, around 81% seen only once; the top ten take 17%. Sequencing was carried out using peripheral blood. The source is a man aged 30 to 39 with COVID-19, enrolled during active disease. CDR3s include the opening cysteine and the closing phenylalanine or tryptophan. The D gene is left open where the match is weak. Clone size appears in some rows only: once, few, many, or a class for an expanded clone.

V	J	size	D	DNA	CDR3
TRBV7-6	TRBJ1-2	.	.	TGTGCCAGCAGCTATTATGCTACAGGGTCTGATGGCTACACCTTC	CASSYYATGSDGYTF
TRBV5-1	TRBJ2-3	.	.	TGCGCCAGCAGCTTGGCGGGAATAAGCACAGATACGCAGTATTTT	CASSLAGISTDTQYF
TRBV7-2	TRBJ1-5	.	TRBD1	TGTGCCAGCAGCCTCTGGGGAGACAGGGGTGGTGGTCAGCCCCAGCATTTT	CASSLWGDRGGGQPQHF
TRBV4-1	TRBJ2-7	.	.	TGCGCCAGCAGCCAAGCGGCAGGTACCTACGAGCAGTACTTC	CASSQAAGTYEQYF
TRBV19	TRBJ2-1	.	.	TGTGCCAGTAGTAGGGGGGAGCGGTCCTCCTACAATGAGCAGTTCTTC	CASSRGERSSYNEQFF
TRBV28	TRBJ1-5	.	.	TGTGCCAGCAGTGAACTACAGGGAAACAATCAGCCCCAGCATTTT	CASSELQGNNQPQHF
TRBV30	TRBJ2-5	.	.	TGTGCCTGGAGTGAGGCTCGACTGCAAGAGACCCAGTACTTC	CAWSEARLQETQYF
TRBV7-2	TRBJ2-5	.	TRBD2	TGTGCCAGCAGCTTAGGGGTAGCGGGGGGGCTCGAGACCCAGTACTTC	CASSLGVAGGLETQYF
TRBV29-1	TRBJ2-1	.	TRBD1	TGCAGCGTCGTTGGGGGGACAGGGTACGATGAGCAGTTCTTC	CSVVGGTGYDEQFF
TRBV28	TRBJ2-6	.	TRBD2	TGTGCCAGCAGTTCACTAGCGGGAGGCTCAGGGGCCAACGTCCTGACTTTC	CASSSLAGGSGANVLTF
TRBV9	TRBJ1-2	.	.	TGTGCCAGCAGCGTAGATTGGAGGCAGGGGATCTCTGGCTACACCTTC	CASSVDWRQGISGYTF
TRBV11-2	TRBJ2-7	once	.	TGTGCCAGCAGCAGGGACCAGGAGGGCGAGCAGTACTTC	CASSRDQEGEQYF
TRBV30	TRBJ1-3	few	TRBD1	TGTGCCTGCTGGCGCCCAAGACAGGGTGGAAACACCATATATTTT	CACWRPRQGGNTIYF
TRBV5-1	TRBJ2-2	.	.	TGCGCCAGCAGTATCTGGGGGGACAACACCGGGGAGCTGTTTTTT	CASSIWGDNTGELFF
TRBV5-8	TRBJ2-6	.	TRBD2	TGTGCCCCCGCCCCGGGACTAATCTTATCTGGGGCCAACGTCCTGACTTTC	CAPAPGLILSGANVLTF
TRBV18	TRBJ2-5	few	TRBD1	TGTGCCAGCTCACAGGGGGCTGGAGAGACCCAGTACTTC	CASSQGAGETQYF
TRBV27	TRBJ1-1	.	TRBD1	TGTGCCAGCAGTCCGCGACAGGGAAGGTTTAGGACTGAAGCTTTCTTT	CASSPRQGRFRTEAFF
TRBV11-1	TRBJ2-5	.	TRBD2	TGTGCCAGCAGCTCTCGGACTAGCGTGAGGAAAGGGACCCAGTACTTC	CASSSRTSVRKGTQYF
TRBV4-2	TRBJ2-1	.	TRBD2	TGTGCCAGCAGCCAAGAAATGATGGCCGTGGCGGGAGGATTCTACAATGAGCAGTTCTTC	CASSQEMMAVAGGFYNEQFF
TRBV5-8	TRBJ2-7	few	TRBD1	TGTGCCAGCAGCTTGTGGGACAGGGCATACGAGCAGTACTTC	CASSLWDRAYEQYF
TRBV7-2	TRBJ2-1	.	TRBD2	TGTGCCAGCAGCTTAGACGGGACTAGCGGGTACAATGAGCAGTTCTTC	CASSLDGTSGYNEQFF
TRBV27	TRBJ1-2	.	TRBD1	TGTGCCAGCAGTCTGACAGGGGGCGTAGGCTACACCTTC	CASSLTGGVGYTF
TRBV9	TRBJ1-1	once	.	TGTGCCAGCAGCCCCCACCCAGCAGGGGTGGGATCCACTGAAGCTTTCTTT	CASSPHPAGVGSTEAFF
TRBV4-3	TRBJ1-1	.	.	TGCGCCAGCAGCCAAGAAAGGCAGGCAGGGAACACTGAAGCTTTCTTT	CASSQERQAGNTEAFF
TRBV7-9	TRBJ2-3	.	TRBD2	TGTGCCAGCAGCGTTAGGCCTAGCGGGAGGTGGGATACGCAGTATTTT	CASSVRPSGRWDTQYF
TRBV14	TRBJ2-5	.	.	TGTGCCAGCAGCCCTGGGACACTATGGGGGACCCAGTACTTC	CASSPGTLWGTQYF
TRBV18	TRBJ2-5	.	TRBD2	TGTGCCAGCTCACCTGGAGGCCTAGCGGGAGAGACCCAGTACTTC	CASSPGGLAGETQYF
TRBV14	TRBJ2-1	.	.	TGTGCCAGCAGCCCGTTGGGAGGGGGGGCTGAGCAGTTCTTC	CASSPLGGGAEQFF
TRBV6-5	TRBJ1-6	.	.	TGTGCCAGCAGTTACTCGATGGGGGGCTATAATTCACCCCTCCACTTT	CASSYSMGGYNSPLHF
TRBV19	TRBJ2-5	.	TRBD1	TGTGCCAGTAGTTCCGGGACAGGGGTCCCCCAAGAGACCCAGTACTTC	CASSSGTGVPQETQYF
TRBV11-2	TRBJ2-5	.	TRBD2	TGTGCCAGCAGCCCACTGGGACTAGTAAGCCAAGAGACCCAGTACTTC	CASSPLGLVSQETQYF
TRBV28	TRBJ2-3	.	.	TGTGCCAGCACTCTTCGGGGGTCTTTAGATACGCAGTATTTT	CASTLRGSLDTQYF
TRBV4-3	TRBJ2-1	few	.	TGCGCCAGCAGCCAAGAGGAGGCGGGGCACAATGAGCAGTTCTTC	CASSQEEAGHNEQFF
TRBV23-1	TRBJ1-5	.	TRBD1	TGCGCCAGCAGTCAATCGCGGGACAGGGCACCCAATCAGCCCCAGCATTTT	CASSQSRDRAPNQPQHF
TRBV28	TRBJ2-1	.	TRBD2	TGTGCCAGCAGCTACCCTTTTTGGACTAGCGGGGGTCCTCATACCTACAATGAGCAGTTCTTC	CASSYPFWTSGGPHTYNEQFF
TRBV19	TRBJ2-7	.	.	TGTGCCAGTAGCCCCGGGACAATTGGCTACGAGCAGTACTTC	CASSPGTIGYEQYF
TRBV2	TRBJ1-6	.	TRBD1	TGTGCCAGCAAGGGACAGGGGGGGTCACCCCTCCACTTT	CASKGQGGSPLHF
TRBV6-5	TRBJ1-5	.	TRBD1	TGTGCCAGCAGTTACTTGGGGACAGGGCTAGATCAGCCCCAGCATTTT	CASSYLGTGLDQPQHF
TRBV28	TRBJ1-6	.	TRBD1	TGTGCCAGCAGCTGGACAGGGAGCTCCTATAATTCACCCCTCCACTTT	CASSWTGSSYNSPLHF
TRBV18	TRBJ2-2	.	.	TGTGCCAGCTCACTTTTAGACTTGCAGACCGGGGAGCTGTTTTTT	CASSLLDLQTGELFF
TRBV7-9	TRBJ1-2	.	.	TGTGCCAGCAGCTTTAGTGGGAGAAACTATGGCTACACCTTC	CASSFSGRNYGYTF
TRBV5-1	TRBJ1-2	.	TRBD1	TGCGCCAGCACCCTACAAGGGGGACAGGGAACCTATGGCTACACCTTC	CASTLQGGQGTYGYTF
TRBV11-3	TRBJ2-6	.	.	TGTGCCAGCAGCCGCCGCCCTAGCTCTGGGGCCAACGTCCTGACTTTC	CASSRRPSSGANVLTF